This passage covers 25 T cell receptor beta chains from one sample sequenced in a study of T cell repertoires in cytomegalovirus infection (dated by TCRdb to between 2018 and 2021). The treatment or condition label of this sample denotes: in vitro stimulation with specific CMV peptide epitopes to enrich CMV-specific T cells. Antigens for these TCRs are unknown. The listed sequencing device is Illumina HiSeq 1500. TCRdb handled the public reads itself, with Q25 trimming in fastp and clone calling in MiXCR, and kept productive beta chains. Rows with a matching CDR3 protein are joined into one entry that keeps the most common DNA and genes. The sample data list 360,000 or so distinct CDR3 sequences, and nearly 35% of these were observed just once. Together, the top ten hold approximately 13% of the sample. Specimen: cultured PBMCs, collected from culture after CMV antigen stimulation. These receptor sequences come from a human donor in good health (CMV status not recorded). Some clones in this sample may be carry-over from other donors' samples.

V gene TRBV10-3 combines with J gene TRBJ2-3; TRBD2 agrees at 9 bases. Trimming at V came to 5 bases and at J to 5 bases, leaving 8 bases not matched to a gene. CDR3 length: 15 amino acids. Looked up from germline, CDR1 is ENHRY and CDR2 is SYGVKD. The CDR3 bases are TGTGCCATCAGTAGAATAGCGGGAGTGGGAGATACGCAGTATTTT. This codes for CAISRIAGVGDTQYF.

The rearrangement uses TRBV19 and TRBJ1-1; D is uncertain. Germline V gene lookup returns CDR1 LNHDA and CDR2 SQIVND (reference sequence). The CDR3 spans 13 residues. The ends were cut back, 2 bases at V and 10 bases at J, with 14 bases in the middle. CDR3 DNA sequence: TGTGCCAGTAGTATAAGCAAGGGAATGGGAGCTTTCTTT. This encodes CASSISKGMGAFF.

This clonotype was recorded many times. The gene calls are TRBV28 and TRBJ1-2; 8 nucleotides line up with TRBD1. V lost 3 bases to trimming and J lost 4 bases; unmatched junction nucleotides: 4. Germline loops: CDR1 MDHEN, CDR2 SYDVKM. This CDR3 comprises 14 residues. The CDR3 bases are TGTGCCAGCAGTTTGACAGGGGAAATCTATGGCTACACCTTC. Translated, it gives CASSLTGEIYGYTF.

This clonotype was seen many times. V gene TRBV6-1 combines with J gene TRBJ2-1; TRBD2 aligns across 7 bases. The CDR3 is 13 amino acids. Trimming removed 5 bases from V and 7 bases from J; junction bases left unmatched: 5. Germline values: CDR1 MNHNS, CDR2 SASEGT. The CDR3 nucleotides are TGTGCCAGCAGTTCAACCGGGGGGAATGAGCAGTTCTTC. Translating gives CASSSTGGNEQFF.

The genes are TRBV20-1 and TRBJ2-3; no firm D call. CDR3 length: 15 amino acids. Trimming cost V 3 bases and J 2 bases, with 15 bases left between them. CDR1 DFQATT and CDR2 SNEGSKA come from the germline V gene (reference sequence). The CDR3 sequence is CSASLRHGNTDTQYF. For the CDR3, the DNA is TGCAGTGCTAGCCTGCGCCACGGAAACACAGATACGCAGTATTTT.

This clonotype was detected only once. V is TRBV6-2 or TRBV6-3 and J is TRBJ2-7, with D possibly being TRBD2 (5 bases). The CDR3 spans 14 residues. V was clipped by 8 bases and J by 2 bases, with 16 bases between them. Germline loops: CDR1 MNHEY, CDR2 SVGEGT. The DNA of the CDR3 is TGTGCCAGCCGGGGAGTGGGCAGCACCTACGAGCAGTACGTC. Translation gives CASRGVGSTYEQYV.

The chain recombines TRBV5-1 with TRBJ2-7; the D is unclear. The germline V and J ends were trimmed by 0 bases and 5 bases, with 9 bases remaining between them. The length of the CDR3 is 13 residues. Germline CDR1 and CDR2: SGHRS and YFSETQ. The DNA of the CDR3 is TGCGCCAGCAGCTTGGTTCTAGGGAACGAGCAGTACTTC. This gives the protein CASSLVLGNEQYF.

This clonotype was picked up many times. The rearrangement links TRBV7-2 to TRBJ2-5; TRBD2 matches at 14 bases. J gave up 10 bases and V 6 bases, and 7 bases lay outside the gene matches. The CDR3 sequence is 14 residues long. CDR1 SGHTA and CDR2 FQGNSA come from the germline V gene. CDR3 loop: CASSRGTSGSDQYF. The CDR3 DNA reads as TGTGCCAGCAGTCGTGGGACTAGCGGGAGCGACCAGTACTTC.

The chain recombines TRBV20-1 with TRBJ2-3; D tentatively reads TRBD1 or TRBD2 (6 bases each). CDR1 is DFQATT, CDR2 SNEGSKA, per germline (reference sequence). V gave up 5 bases and J gave up 6 bases, with 21 bases separating them. This CDR3 has 15 residues. The CDR3 DNA is TGCAGTGCTCTAGAGGTGTCTAGGAGGGGGGATACGCAGTATTTT. This sequence encodes CSALEVSRRGDTQYF.

The rearrangement uses TRBV6-2 or TRBV6-3 and TRBJ2-3, with TRBD2 matching over 8 bases. Germline CDR1 reads MNHEY; CDR2 reads SVGEGT. This CDR3 region has 15 residues. V was clipped by 7 bases and J by 6 bases; unmatched bases: 12. Here the CDR3 reads CASTQSGSLFDTQYF. The CDR3 DNA reads as TGTGCCAGCACCCAAAGCGGGAGCCTTTTCGATACGCAGTATTTT.

Only one count was recorded for this clonotype. This chain links TRBV12-3 or TRBV12-4 with TRBJ1-3; unclear D gene. V was pared by 6 bases and J by 1 base, with 10 bases between. This CDR3 comprises 14 residues. The DNA of the CDR3 is TGTGCCAGCAGACTTACGGGGTCTGGAAACACCATATATTTT. It yields the protein CASRLTGSGNTIYF.

The chain joins TRBV7-2 to TRBJ2-7, with D hard to call. V was cut by 5 bases and J by 2 bases, with 19 bases left in between. The CDR3 loop spans 16 amino acids. Germline-derived CDR1 and CDR2 are SGHTA and FQGNSA. CDR3 loop: CASSIKQRDGPYEQYF. CDR3 DNA sequence: TGTGCCAGCAGCATCAAGCAGCGAGATGGCCCCTACGAGCAGTACTTC. The full variable domain, completed using reference TRBV7-2 and TRBJ2-7, is GAGVSQSPSNKVTEKGKDVELRCDPISGHTALYWYRQSLGQGLEFLIYFQGNSAPDKSGLPSDRFSAERTGGSVSTLTIQRTQQEDSAVYLCASSIKQRDGPYEQYFGPGTRLTVT.

The chain employs TRBV7-9 and TRBJ1-1; tentative D call: TRBD1 (6 bases). V lost 5 bases and J lost 1, with 14 bases in between. The CDR3 length is 15 residues. Germline CDR1 and CDR2: SEHNR and FQNEAQ (reference sequence). Here the CDR3 DNA reads TGTGCCAGCAGCCCACCTTTGGACAGGAACACTGAAGCTTTCTTT. Amino acids: CASSPPLDRNTEAFF.

The chain joins TRBV27 to TRBJ2-1; 7 positions match TRBD2. The V gene end was trimmed by 6 bases and the J gene end by 0 bases; junction bases not matched to a gene: 8. This CDR3 comprises 16 residues. Germline V gene lookup returns CDR1 MNHEY and CDR2 SMNVEV (reference sequence). CDR3 region: CASSPLAPSSYNEQFF. The CDR3 DNA reads TGTGCCAGCAGCCCACTAGCGCCGAGCTCCTACAATGAGCAGTTCTTC.

This clonotype was seen at least ten times. V usage is TRBV7-2 and J usage is TRBJ1-1; 7 positions agree with TRBD1. The CDR3 sequence is 14 residues long. The V and J ends lost 4 bases and 3 bases, in that order; junction bases with no gene match: 5. Germline V gives CDR1 SGHTA, CDR2 FQGNSA. CDR3: CASSSTGLDTEAFF. CDR3 nucleotide sequence: TGTGCCAGCAGCTCGACAGGGCTGGACACTGAAGCTTTCTTT.

This clonotype was observed many times. The chain joins TRBV7-8 to TRBJ2-3; 9 bases map to TRBD2. CDR1 and CDR2 from the germline V gene are SGHVS and FQNEAQ. The V segment lost 2 bases and the J segment 3 bases; nucleotides outside the gene matches: 6. This CDR3 is built from 16 residues. The CDR3 loop reads CASSLRREGPTDTQYF. The CDR3 DNA reads TGTGCCAGCAGCTTACGGCGGGAGGGCCCGACAGATACGCAGTATTTT.

This chain joins TRBV6-5 and TRBJ2-1; 9 nucleotides agree with TRBD2. Germline trimming cut 2 bases from V and 0 bases from J; bases unmatched to any gene: 2. This CDR3 spans 16 amino acids. CDR1 and CDR2 (germline): MNHEY, SVGAGI. In nucleotides, the CDR3 is TGTGCCAGCAGTTACCGTAGCGGGAGCTCCTACAATGAGCAGTTCTTC. Amino acid sequence: CASSYRSGSSYNEQFF.

This clonotype was observed a handful of times. This chain joins TRBV27 and TRBJ1-1; 9 bases match TRBD1. From germline, CDR1 is MNHEY and CDR2 SMNVEV (reference sequence). V was clipped by 6 bases and J by 0 bases; unmatched bases: 8. The CDR3 loop spans 16 amino acids. CDR3 nucleotides: TGTGCCAGCAGCGACAGGGGGGCCCCGATGAACACTGAAGCTTTCTTT. Translating it yields CASSDRGAPMNTEAFF.

This clonotype was picked up a small number of times. The chain couples TRBV7-2 to TRBJ2-3; TRBD2 matches at 13 bases. V lost 5 bases, J lost 4 bases, and 6 bases stayed unmatched. Germline V lookup: CDR1 SGHTA, CDR2 FQGNSA. This CDR3 region has 16 residues. CDR3 DNA sequence: TGTGCCAGCAGCCCCAGACTAGCGGGAGGCCCAGATACGCAGTATTTT. Translating gives CASSPRLAGGPDTQYF.

This clonotype was seen more than once but under ten times. This chain links TRBV24-1 with TRBJ2-5, with D possibly TRBD1 on 5 matching bases. Trimming pared 7 bases from V and 5 bases from J, leaving 13 bases between. The CDR3 runs to 13 residues. The V gene's germline CDR1 is KGHDR and CDR2 SFDVKD. The CDR3 spells CATSADSTETQYF. Here the CDR3 DNA reads TGTGCCACCAGCGCAGACAGCACGGAGACCCAGTACTTC.

This clonotype was seen more than once but under ten times. The genes are TRBV5-4 and TRBJ1-6, with a tentative D call TRBD1 (5 bases). CDR1 is SGHNT, CDR2 YYREEE, per germline (reference sequence). The ends were cut back, 2 bases at V and 5 bases at J, with 8 bases in the middle. The CDR3 covers 14 residues. This CDR3 reads CASSFDSNNSPLHF. CDR3 DNA: TGTGCCAGCAGCTTCGACAGTAATAATTCACCCCTCCACTTT.

The chain recombines TRBV12-3 or TRBV12-4 with TRBJ1-1, with TRBD1 matching 7 bases. The CDR3 is made up of 15 amino acids. With 6 bases clipped from V and 0 bases from J, the junction kept 7 bases outside the gene matches. CDR3 bases: TGTGCCAGCAGCTCACAGGGGACACTGAACACTGAAGCTTTCTTT. Translated, it gives CASSSQGTLNTEAFF.

This clonotype was observed a handful of times. The gene calls are TRBV6-2 or TRBV6-3 and TRBJ2-7; 13 bases align to TRBD2. V gave up 6 bases and J gave up 7 bases; unmatched junction bases: 9. This CDR3 is 15 amino acids long. CDR1 is MNHEY and CDR2 is SVGEGT in the germline V gene. CDR3 in amino acids: CASRPGTSGTTEQYF. Written as DNA, the CDR3 is TGTGCCAGCAGACCCGGGACTAGCGGGACCACAGAGCAGTACTTC.

This clonotype was counted many times. The rearrangement joins TRBV7-2 to TRBJ2-3; D gene ambiguous. Germline CDR1 reads SGHTA; CDR2 reads FQGNSA. The CDR3 has 15 residues. The V end lost 5 bases, the J end lost 1 base, and 13 bases lay between the germline ends. CDR3 loop: CASSLGLPGTDTQYF. DNA for the CDR3: TGTGCCAGCAGCCTGGGCCTGCCGGGCACAGATACGCAGTATTTT. The whole variable domain, filled in from reference TRBV7-2 and TRBJ2-3, reads GAGVSQSPSNKVTEKGKDVELRCDPISGHTALYWYRQSLGQGLEFLIYFQGNSAPDKSGLPSDRFSAERTGGSVSTLTIQRTQQEDSAVYLCASSLGLPGTDTQYFGPGTRLTVL.

This clonotype occurred a few times. V and J are TRBV12-3 or TRBV12-4 and TRBJ1-5; 10 bases agree with TRBD1. This CDR3 is 15 amino acids long. With V trimmed by 2 bases and J by 7 bases, 5 bases remained unmatched. The DNA of the CDR3 is TGTGCCAGCAGTTTAAGACAGGGGGCAGGGCAGCCCCAGCATTTT. Its translation: CASSLRQGAGQPQHF.